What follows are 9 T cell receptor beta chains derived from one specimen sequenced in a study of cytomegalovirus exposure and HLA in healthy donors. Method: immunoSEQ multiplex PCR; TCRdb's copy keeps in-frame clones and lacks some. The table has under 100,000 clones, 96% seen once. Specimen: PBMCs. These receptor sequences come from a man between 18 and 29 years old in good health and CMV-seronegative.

In DNA, the CDR3 is TGCGCCAGCAGCTTGGAGTGGGAGAACTATGGCTACACCTTC. Amino acids: CASSLEWENYGYTF. The chain uses TRBV5-1 and TRBJ1-2; D is undetermined. Germline V gene sequence: CDR1 SGHRS, CDR2 YFSETQ. V was shortened by 0 bases and J by 2 bases, with 8 bases between the two germline ends. The length of the CDR3 is 14 residues.

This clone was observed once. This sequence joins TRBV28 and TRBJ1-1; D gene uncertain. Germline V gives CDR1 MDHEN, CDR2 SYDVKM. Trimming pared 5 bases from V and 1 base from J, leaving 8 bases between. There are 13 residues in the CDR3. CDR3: CASSPNRNTEAFF. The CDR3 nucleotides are TGTGCCAGCAGTCCGAACAGGAACACTGAAGCTTTCTTT.

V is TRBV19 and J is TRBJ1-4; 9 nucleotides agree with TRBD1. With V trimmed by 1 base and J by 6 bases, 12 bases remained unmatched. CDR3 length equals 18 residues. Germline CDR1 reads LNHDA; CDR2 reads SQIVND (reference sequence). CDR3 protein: CASSIGRLSGQGDEKLFF. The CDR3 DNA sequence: TGTGCCAGTAGTATAGGGCGTCTTTCGGGACAGGGTGATGAAAAACTGTTTTTT.

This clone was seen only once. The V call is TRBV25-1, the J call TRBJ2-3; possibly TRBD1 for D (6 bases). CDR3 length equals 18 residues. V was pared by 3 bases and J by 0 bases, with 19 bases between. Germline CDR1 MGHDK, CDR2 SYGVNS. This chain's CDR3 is CASSDTLARGRSTDTQYF. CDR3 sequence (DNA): TGTGCCAGCAGTGATACGCTAGCCAGGGGCCGGAGCACAGATACGCAGTATTTT.

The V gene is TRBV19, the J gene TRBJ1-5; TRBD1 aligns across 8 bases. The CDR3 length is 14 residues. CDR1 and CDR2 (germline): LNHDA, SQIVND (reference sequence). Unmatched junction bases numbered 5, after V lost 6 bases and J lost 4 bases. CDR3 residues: CASSTGQENQPQHF. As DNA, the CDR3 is TGTGCCAGTAGCACGGGACAGGAGAATCAGCCCCAGCATTTT.

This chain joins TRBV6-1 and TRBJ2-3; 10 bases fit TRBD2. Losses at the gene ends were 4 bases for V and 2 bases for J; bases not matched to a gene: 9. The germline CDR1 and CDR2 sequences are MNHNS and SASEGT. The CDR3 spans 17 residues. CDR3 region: CASSGFRLAGATDTQYF. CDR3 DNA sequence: TGTGCCAGCAGTGGTTTTCGGCTAGCGGGGGCCACAGATACGCAGTATTTT.

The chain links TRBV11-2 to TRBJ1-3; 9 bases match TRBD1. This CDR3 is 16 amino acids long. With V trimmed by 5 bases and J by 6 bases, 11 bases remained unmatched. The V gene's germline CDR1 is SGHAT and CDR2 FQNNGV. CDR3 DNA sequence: TGTGCCAGCAGCGCCAGCTCCGGGACAGGGCCAAACACCATATATTTT. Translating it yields CASSASSGTGPNTIYF.

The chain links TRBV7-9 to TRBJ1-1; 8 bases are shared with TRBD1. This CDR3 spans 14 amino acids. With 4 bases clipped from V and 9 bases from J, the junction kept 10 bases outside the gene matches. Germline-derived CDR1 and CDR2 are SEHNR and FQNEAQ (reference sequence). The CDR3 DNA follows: TGTGCCAGCAGCTCAAGAGGACAGGGAGTTAAAGCTTTCTTT. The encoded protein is CASSSRGQGVKAFF.

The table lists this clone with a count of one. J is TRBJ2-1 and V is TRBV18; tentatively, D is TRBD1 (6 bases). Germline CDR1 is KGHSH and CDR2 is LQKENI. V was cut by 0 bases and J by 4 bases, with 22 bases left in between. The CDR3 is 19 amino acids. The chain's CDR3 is CASSPPRGPGASGYNEQFF. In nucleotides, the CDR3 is TGTGCCAGCTCACCACCCCGGGGCCCAGGGGCGAGTGGTTACAATGAGCAGTTCTTC.